The 18 T cell receptor beta chains below all came from one sample that was sequenced in a study of identical twins (dated by TCRdb to about 2016). The method behind the library was 5' RACE. Sequencing was performed on an Illumina HiSeq 2000. Through fastp at Q25 and MiXCR, TCRdb rebuilt clones from the public reads, retaining in-frame beta chains. For every CDR3 protein sequence, its rows merge into one entry that carries the most common genes and DNA. The sample profile shows 200,000 to 300,000 distinct CDR3 sequences; over 9.5% of them were found once. 8% to 10% of the sample goes to the ten largest clones. Sequenced material: memory T cells sorted from blood. Sample cell subset or site, as interpreted from the label and publication: CD45RO+ enriched T cells. These receptors were collected from a man aged 45-65 years in good health.

The V and J genes are TRBV10-3 and TRBJ1-6; D unclear. The CDR3 covers 13 residues. Per germline, CDR1 ENHRY and CDR2 SYGVKD. V lost 5 bases, J lost 7 bases, and 9 bases lay in between. The CDR3 DNA reads as TGTGCCATCAGTAAAGCAGAGAATTCACCCCTCCACTTT. Protein product: CAISKAENSPLHF.

This clonotype was recorded at least ten times. J is TRBJ1-5 and V is TRBV3-1, with D possibly being TRBD1 (5 bases). V dropped 0 bases and J dropped 11 bases, with 17 bases sitting between them. CDR3 size: 15 residues. Looked up from germline, CDR1 is LGHDT and CDR2 is YNNKEL (reference sequence). The CDR3 loop reads CASSQEAGPLSSQHF. CDR3 coding DNA: TGTGCCAGCAGCCAAGAAGCGGGACCTTTAAGTTCCCAGCATTTT. The full variable domain, its missing parts supplied by reference TRBV3-1 and TRBJ1-5, is DTAVSQTPKYLVTQMGNDKSIKCEQNLGHDTMYWYKQDSKKFLKIMFSYNNKELIINETVPNRFSPKSPDKAHLNLHINSLELGDSAVYFCASSQEAGPLSSQHFGDGTRLSIL.

This clonotype came up many times. The chain recombines TRBV10-3 with TRBJ1-5; possible D gene TRBD1, 5 bases. Germline V gene sequence: CDR1 ENHRY, CDR2 SYGVKD. Trimming left V 8 bases short and J 3 bases short, with 11 bases between. This CDR3 region has 13 residues. CDR3 in DNA: TGTGCCATCGGGCGGGACTCCAATCAGCCCCAGCATTTT. Protein product: CAIGRDSNQPQHF.

This chain links TRBV7-9 with TRBJ2-1; TRBD2 matches at 12 bases. The germline V gene has CDR1 SEHNR and CDR2 FQNEAQ (reference sequence). This CDR3 is 15 amino acids long. With 5 bases clipped from V and 10 bases from J, the junction kept 9 bases outside the gene matches. As DNA, the CDR3 is TGTGCCAGCAGCCATAAAGTCGGGACTAGCGGGGAGCAGTTCTTC. This codes for CASSHKVGTSGEQFF.

The table lists this clonotype with a few counts. This chain joins TRBV7-9 and TRBJ1-1, with no clear D. Trimming stripped 5 bases from V and 6 bases from J, with 7 bases between. The CDR3 runs to 11 residues. CDR1 is SEHNR and CDR2 is FQNEAQ in the germline V gene (reference sequence). In DNA form, the CDR3 reads TGTGCCAGCAGCCAGCGGTCTGAAGCTTTCTTT. Its protein is CASSQRSEAFF. The variable domain in full, completed from reference TRBV7-9 and TRBJ1-1, reads DTGVSQNPRHKITKRGQNVTFRCDPISEHNRLYWYRQTLGQGPEFLTYFQNEAQLEKSRLLSDRFSAERPKGSFSTLEIQRTEQGDSAMYLCASSQRSEAFFGQGTRLTVV.

The chain combines TRBV7-2 with TRBJ2-7; 7 bases match TRBD2. V gave up 3 bases and J gave up 0 bases; unmatched junction bases: 8. From germline, CDR1 is SGHTA and CDR2 FQGNSA. The CDR3 loop spans 16 amino acids. CDR3 protein: CASSFKPSGSSYEQYF. CDR3 DNA: TGTGCCAGCAGCTTCAAACCTAGCGGTAGCTCCTACGAGCAGTACTTC.

The gene calls are TRBV11-2 and TRBJ2-7; the D gene is possibly TRBD1 (5 bases). V was cut by 1 base and J by 4 bases, with 14 bases left in between. There are 15 residues in the CDR3. CDR1 is SGHAT, CDR2 FQNNGV, per germline. This CDR3 reads CASSLGRGVQYEQYF. CDR3 sequence (DNA): TGTGCCAGCAGCTTAGGTAGGGGTGTGCAGTACGAGCAGTACTTC. Combining the CDR3 with reference TRBV11-2 and TRBJ2-7 gives the whole variable domain EAGVAQSPRYKIIEKRQSVAFWCNPISGHATLYWYQQILGQGPKLLIQFQNNGVVDDSQLPKDRFSAERLKGVDSTLKIQPAKLEDSAVYLCASSLGRGVQYEQYFGPGTRLTVT.

In its sample, this clonotype was seen a few times. The chain couples TRBV20-1 to TRBJ1-1; no clear D. From germline, CDR1 is DFQATT and CDR2 SNEGSKA (reference sequence). The CDR3 has 13 residues. V lost 7 bases and J 12 bases, leaving 24 bases between the germline ends. The CDR3 nucleotides are TGCAGTGGAGAAGAATCCGGACGGCCTGTTACTTTCTTT. Protein: CSGEESGRPVTFF.

V usage is TRBV20-1 and J usage is TRBJ2-3; tentative D call: TRBD1 (5 bases). CDR1 and CDR2 (germline): DFQATT, SNEGSKA (reference sequence). Trimming took off 4 bases at V and 1 base at J, with 12 bases between the two ends. There are 14 residues in the CDR3. The CDR3 nucleotides read TGCAGTGCTACAAGGACAAGGCGCACAGATACGCAGTATTTT. Its translation: CSATRTRRTDTQYF.

In its sample, this clonotype was seen many times. This chain connects TRBV3-1 to TRBJ2-4, with D possibly matching TRBD1 (6 bases). The CDR3 extends over 14 amino acids. The V gene's germline CDR1 is LGHDT and CDR2 YNNKEL (reference sequence). The germline V and J ends were trimmed by 1 base and 5 bases, with 9 bases remaining between them. Here the CDR3 reads CASSQGPGENIQYF. The DNA for the CDR3 is TGTGCCAGCAGCCAAGGTCCAGGGGAAAACATTCAGTACTTC. The whole variable domain, filled in from reference TRBV3-1 and TRBJ2-4, reads DTAVSQTPKYLVTQMGNDKSIKCEQNLGHDTMYWYKQDSKKFLKIMFSYNNKELIINETVPNRFSPKSPDKAHLNLHINSLELGDSAVYFCASSQGPGENIQYFGAGTRLSVL.

This chain uses TRBV7-3 with TRBJ2-3; 8 positions agree with TRBD2. This CDR3 is built from 15 residues. Germline CDR1 is SGHTA and CDR2 is FQGTGA. V lost 4 bases to trimming and J lost 0 bases; unmatched junction nucleotides: 3. CDR3 sequence: CASSSLAASTDTQYF. CDR3 bases: TGTGCCAGCAGCTCACTAGCGGCTAGCACAGATACGCAGTATTTT.

This clonotype was detected ten times or more. This chain connects TRBV20-1 to TRBJ2-3, with 7 bases matching TRBD2. This CDR3 is built from 13 residues. The trim removed 7 bases at V and 3 bases at J, leaving 7 bases unmatched. Germline values: CDR1 DFQATT, CDR2 SNEGSKA (reference sequence). DNA for the CDR3: TGCAGTGAGCGGGCGGGAGTAACAGATACGCAGTATTTT. Encoded protein: CSERAGVTDTQYF.

The genes are TRBV20-1 and TRBJ1-2; D uncertain. V lost 0 bases, J lost 3 bases, and 8 bases lay in between. This CDR3 comprises 13 residues. Germline V lookup: CDR1 DFQATT, CDR2 SNEGSKA (reference sequence). Here the CDR3 DNA reads TGCAGTGCTAGAGATAGGACGGACTATGGCTACACCTTC. It yields the protein CSARDRTDYGYTF.

The chain is built from TRBV6-2 or TRBV6-3 and TRBJ2-2; D is possibly TRBD1 (6 bases). The V end lost 6 bases, the J end lost 1 base, and 12 bases lay between the germline ends. Germline CDR1 and CDR2: MNHEY and SVGEGT. The CDR3 has 15 residues. Here the CDR3 DNA reads TGTGCCAGCAGACCACACAGGGAGAACACCGGGGAGCTGTTTTTT. The encoded protein is CASRPHRENTGELFF.

This clonotype was recorded many times. The chain recombines TRBV3-1 with TRBJ2-7; D remains unclear. This CDR3 spans 15 amino acids. Trimming removed 4 bases from V and 1 base from J, with 14 bases in between. From germline, CDR1 is LGHDT and CDR2 YNNKEL (reference sequence). The CDR3 nucleotides are TGTGCCAGCAGCCCAGCTTATAAGAAGTCCTACGAGCAGTACTTC. Its protein is CASSPAYKKSYEQYF.

The genes are TRBV5-1 and TRBJ2-1; 11 bases align to TRBD2. The junction had 8 bases not matched to a gene; V was cut back by 6 bases and J by 6 bases. In germline, CDR1 is SGHRS, CDR2 YFSETQ. The CDR3 totals 15 residues. In DNA form, the CDR3 reads TGCGCCAGCACTCCAGTAGCGGGAGGGCTCAATGAGCAGTTCTTC. It codes for CASTPVAGGLNEQFF.

Many counts were recorded for this clonotype. The CDR3 region is CASSQDLVGQGLLGEQFF. The DNA of the CDR3 is TGCGCCAGCAGCCAAGATCTTGTCGGGCAGGGCCTTTTAGGTGAGCAGTTCTTC. The gene calls are TRBV4-3 and TRBJ2-1, with a tentative D call TRBD1 (5 bases). Germline V CDR1 and CDR2: LGHNA, YSLEER. The V end was cut by 0 bases, the J end by 9 bases, with 24 bases between. The CDR3 totals 18 residues.

This clonotype was picked up a small number of times. The V gene is TRBV2, the J gene TRBJ2-5, with no clear D. Germline V gives CDR1 SNHLY, CDR2 FYNNEI. This CDR3 is 10 amino acids long. The V end lost 7 bases, the J end lost 5 bases, and 5 bases lay between the germline ends. CDR3 DNA: TGTGCCAGCAAGTTGGAGACCCAGTACTTC. It translates to CASKLETQYF. Full variable domain (rest looked up from reference TRBV2 and TRBJ2-5): EPEVTQTPSHQVTQMGQEVILRCVPISNHLYFYWYRQILGQKVEFLVSFYNNEISEKSEIFDDQFSVERPDGSNFTLKIRSTKLEDSAMYFCASKLETQYFGPGTRLLVL.